This T cell receptor beta chain is drawn from a study of blood T cell repertoires in COVID-19. Study information: Sites across the United States, Italy and Spain contributed samples from acute and convalescent COVID-19. T cells, B-cell-depleted T cells, or PBMCs provided the cDNA or gDNA that served as material.

Trimming cost V 5 bases and J 8 bases; bases outside gene matches: 11. Germline V gene data show CDR1 as SGHTA and CDR2 as FQGNSA. This CDR3 spans 15 amino acids. Per the authors' pipeline: Reference gene primer amplification gave nucleated cell count estimates. Here immunoSEQ multiplex PCR was the method, and the copy in TCRdb shows in-frame clones only, minus some. V and J calls and clone size come straight from that table; D and trimming were deduced from the DNA. This sample has about 300,000 clones, with 65% to 90% found just once. The sequence came from a human donor in a cohort sampled during active COVID-19. Material: peripheral blood. The rearrangement joins TRBV7-2 to TRBJ1-2, with TRBD1 identical over 10 bases. This CDR3 reads CASSPRGQGSRGYTF. CDR3 bases: TGTGCCAGCAGCCCACGGGGACAGGGGTCACGGGGCTACACCTTC.